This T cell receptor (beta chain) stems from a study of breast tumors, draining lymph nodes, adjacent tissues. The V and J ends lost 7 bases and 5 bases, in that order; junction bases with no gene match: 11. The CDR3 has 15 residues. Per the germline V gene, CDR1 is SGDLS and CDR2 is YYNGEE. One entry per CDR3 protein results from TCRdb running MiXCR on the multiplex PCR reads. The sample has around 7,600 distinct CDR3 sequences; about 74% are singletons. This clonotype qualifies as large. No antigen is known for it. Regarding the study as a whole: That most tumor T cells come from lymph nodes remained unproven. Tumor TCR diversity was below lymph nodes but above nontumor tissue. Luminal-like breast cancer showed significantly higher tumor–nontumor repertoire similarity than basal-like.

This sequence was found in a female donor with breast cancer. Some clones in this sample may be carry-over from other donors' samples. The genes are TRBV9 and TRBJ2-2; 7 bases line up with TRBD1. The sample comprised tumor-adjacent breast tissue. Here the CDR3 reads CASRQGDINTGELFF. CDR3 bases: TGTGCCAGCCGCCAGGGGGACATCAATACCGGGGAGCTGTTTTTT.